This T cell receptor beta chain was found in a study of HIV-infected patients and healthy controls. No cell fractionation was done, so the repertoire covers all unsorted peripheral blood T cells. This clonotype was recorded many times. Reverse transcription used around 540 ng RNA and constant-region primers for alpha and beta. Using multiplexing indices, alpha and beta chain libraries were generated apart by chain-specific third strand synthesis. In TCRdb, the 5' RACE reads were re-called with MiXCR into one record per CDR3 protein. The sample lists more than 15,000 distinct CDR3 sequences; approximately 9.1% were seen once. The CDR3 extends over 13 amino acids. V lost 7 bases to trimming and J lost 5 bases, with 14 bases between them. The germline V gene has CDR1 MNHNY and CDR2 SVGAGI (reference sequence).

This TCR derives from an adult in good health. The genes are TRBV6-6 and TRBJ1-1; perhaps TRBD1 as D (5 bases). Sequenced sample: blood. The CDR3 nucleotides read TGTGCCAGCACACGCCGGGGGGGGACTGAAGCTTTCTTT. Residues: CASTRRGGTEAFF.